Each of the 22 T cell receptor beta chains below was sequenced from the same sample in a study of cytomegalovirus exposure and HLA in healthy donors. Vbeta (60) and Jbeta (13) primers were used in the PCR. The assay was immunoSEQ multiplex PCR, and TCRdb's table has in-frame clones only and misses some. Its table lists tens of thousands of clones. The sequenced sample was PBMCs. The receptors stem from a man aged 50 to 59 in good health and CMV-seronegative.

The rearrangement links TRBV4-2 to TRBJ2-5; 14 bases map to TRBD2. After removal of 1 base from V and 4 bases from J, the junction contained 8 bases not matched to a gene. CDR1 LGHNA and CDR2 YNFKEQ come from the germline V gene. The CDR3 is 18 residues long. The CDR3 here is CASSQGTSGGWFGETQYF. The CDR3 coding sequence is TGTGCCAGCAGCCAAGGGACTAGCGGGGGGTGGTTCGGAGAGACCCAGTACTTC.

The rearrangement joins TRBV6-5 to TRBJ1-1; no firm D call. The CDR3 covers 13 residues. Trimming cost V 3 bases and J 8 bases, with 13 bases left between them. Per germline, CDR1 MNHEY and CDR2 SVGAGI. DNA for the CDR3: TGTGCCAGCAGTTATCCGACGGGAAAGGAAGCTTTCTTT. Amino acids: CASSYPTGKEAFF.

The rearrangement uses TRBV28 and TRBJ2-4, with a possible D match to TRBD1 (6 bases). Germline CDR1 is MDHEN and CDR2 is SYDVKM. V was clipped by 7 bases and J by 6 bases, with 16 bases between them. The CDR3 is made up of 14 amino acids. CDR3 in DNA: TGTGCCAGCACCCTAGGGGGAGCGACAAACATTCAGTACTTC. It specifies CASTLGGATNIQYF.

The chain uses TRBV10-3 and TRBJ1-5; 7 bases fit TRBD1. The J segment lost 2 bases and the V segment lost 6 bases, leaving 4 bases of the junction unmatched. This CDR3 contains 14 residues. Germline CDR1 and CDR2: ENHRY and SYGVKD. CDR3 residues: CAISAGQGNQPQHF. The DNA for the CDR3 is TGTGCCATCAGCGCTGGACAGGGCAATCAGCCCCAGCATTTT.

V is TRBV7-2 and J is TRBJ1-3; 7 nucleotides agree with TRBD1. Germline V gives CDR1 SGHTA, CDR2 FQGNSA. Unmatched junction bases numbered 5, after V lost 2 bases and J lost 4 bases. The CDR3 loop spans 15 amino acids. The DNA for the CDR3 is TGTGCCAGCAGCTTATGGGACAGCGCAGGAAACACCATATATTTT. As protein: CASSLWDSAGNTIYF.

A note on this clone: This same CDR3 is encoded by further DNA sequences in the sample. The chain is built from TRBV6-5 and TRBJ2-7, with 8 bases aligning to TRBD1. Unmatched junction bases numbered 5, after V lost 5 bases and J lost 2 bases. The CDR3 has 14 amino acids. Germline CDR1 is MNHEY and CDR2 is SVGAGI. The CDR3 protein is CASSLGQGPYEQYF. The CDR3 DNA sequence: TGTGCCAGCAGTCTCGGACAGGGCCCCTACGAGCAGTACTTC.

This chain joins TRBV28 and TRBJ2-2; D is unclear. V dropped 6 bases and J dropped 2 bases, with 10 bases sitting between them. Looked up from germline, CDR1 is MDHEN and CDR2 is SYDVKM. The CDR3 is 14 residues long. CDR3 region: CASSTSSNTGELFF. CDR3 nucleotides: TGTGCCAGCAGCACGTCCAGTAACACCGGGGAGCTGTTTTTT. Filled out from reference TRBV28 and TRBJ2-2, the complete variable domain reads DVKVTQSSRYLVKRTGEKVFLECVQDMDHENMFWYRQDPGLGLRLIYFSYDVKMKEKGDIPEGYSVSREKKERFSLILESASTNQTSMYLCASSTSSNTGELFFGEGSRLTVL.

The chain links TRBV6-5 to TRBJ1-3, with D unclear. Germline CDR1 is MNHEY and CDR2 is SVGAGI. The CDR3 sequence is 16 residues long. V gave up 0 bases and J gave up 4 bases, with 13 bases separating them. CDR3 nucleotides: TGTGCCAGCAGTTACTCAGGAGAAGTGAGAGGAAACACCATATATTTT. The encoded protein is CASSYSGEVRGNTIYF.

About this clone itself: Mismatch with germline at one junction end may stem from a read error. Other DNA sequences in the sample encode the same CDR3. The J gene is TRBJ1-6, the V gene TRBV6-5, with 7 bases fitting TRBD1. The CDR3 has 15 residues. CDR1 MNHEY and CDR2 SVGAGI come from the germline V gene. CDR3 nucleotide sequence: TGCGCCAGCAGTTACTCCCCGGGACAGAATTCACCCCTCCACTTT. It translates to CASSYSPGQNSPLHF.

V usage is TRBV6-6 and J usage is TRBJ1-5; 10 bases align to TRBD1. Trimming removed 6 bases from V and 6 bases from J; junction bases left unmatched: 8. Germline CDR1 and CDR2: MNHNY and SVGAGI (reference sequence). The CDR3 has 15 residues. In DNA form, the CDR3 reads TGTGCCAGCAGGCAATCCGGGACAGGGGTTCAGCCCCAGCATTTT. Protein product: CASRQSGTGVQPQHF.

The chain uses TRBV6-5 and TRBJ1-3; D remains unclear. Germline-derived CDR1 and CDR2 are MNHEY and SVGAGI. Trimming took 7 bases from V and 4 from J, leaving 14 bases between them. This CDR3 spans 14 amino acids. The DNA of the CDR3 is TGTGCCAGCAAAAAGGGAGGTCCCGGAAACACCATATATTTT. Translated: CASKKGGPGNTIYF.

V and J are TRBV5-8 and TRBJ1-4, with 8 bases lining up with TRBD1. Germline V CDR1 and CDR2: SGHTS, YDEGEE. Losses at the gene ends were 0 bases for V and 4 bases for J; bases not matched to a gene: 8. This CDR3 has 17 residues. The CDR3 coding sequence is TGTGCCAGCAGCTTGGCCGAAGGACAGGGTTATAATGAAAAACTGTTTTTT. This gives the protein CASSLAEGQGYNEKLFF.

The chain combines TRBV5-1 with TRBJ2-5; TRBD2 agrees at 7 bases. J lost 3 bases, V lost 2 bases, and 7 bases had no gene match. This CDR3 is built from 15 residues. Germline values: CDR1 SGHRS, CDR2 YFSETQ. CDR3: CASSLVPRGEETQYF. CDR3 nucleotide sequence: TGCGCCAGCAGCTTAGTTCCTCGGGGGGAAGAGACCCAGTACTTC.

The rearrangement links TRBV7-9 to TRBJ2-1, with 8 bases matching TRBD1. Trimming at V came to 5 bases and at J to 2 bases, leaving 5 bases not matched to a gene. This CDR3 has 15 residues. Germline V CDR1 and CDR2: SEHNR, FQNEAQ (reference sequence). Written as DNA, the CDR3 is TGTGCCAGCAGCGTAGGACAGGGCCCCTACAATGAGCAGTTCTTC. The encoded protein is CASSVGQGPYNEQFF.

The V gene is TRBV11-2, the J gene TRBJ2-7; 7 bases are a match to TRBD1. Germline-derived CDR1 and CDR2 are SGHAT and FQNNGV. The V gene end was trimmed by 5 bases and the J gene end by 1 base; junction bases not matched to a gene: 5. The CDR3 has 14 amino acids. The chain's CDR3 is CASSNRDRSYEQYF. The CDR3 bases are TGTGCCAGCAGCAACCGGGACAGATCCTACGAGCAGTACTTC.

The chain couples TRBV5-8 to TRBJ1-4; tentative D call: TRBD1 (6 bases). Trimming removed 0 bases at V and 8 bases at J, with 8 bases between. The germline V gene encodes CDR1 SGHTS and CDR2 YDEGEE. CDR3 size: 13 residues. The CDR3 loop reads CASSLVGAEKLFF. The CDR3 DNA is TGTGCCAGCAGCTTGGTGGGGGCAGAAAAACTGTTTTTT.

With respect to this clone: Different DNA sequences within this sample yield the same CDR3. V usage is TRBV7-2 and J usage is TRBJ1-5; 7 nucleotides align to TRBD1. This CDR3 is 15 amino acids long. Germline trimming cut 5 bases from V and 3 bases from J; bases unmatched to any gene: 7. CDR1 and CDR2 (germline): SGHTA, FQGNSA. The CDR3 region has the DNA TGTGCCAGCAGCCAGGGTGGGACAGTCAATCAGCCCCAGCATTTT. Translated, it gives CASSQGGTVNQPQHF.

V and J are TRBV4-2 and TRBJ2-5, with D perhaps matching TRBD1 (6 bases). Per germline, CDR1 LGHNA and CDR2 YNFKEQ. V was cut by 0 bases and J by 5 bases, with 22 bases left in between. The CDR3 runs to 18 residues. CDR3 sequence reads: CASSQDGGGRGGRETQYF. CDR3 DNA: TGTGCCAGCAGCCAAGATGGAGGCGGCAGGGGTGGCAGGGAGACCCAGTACTTC.

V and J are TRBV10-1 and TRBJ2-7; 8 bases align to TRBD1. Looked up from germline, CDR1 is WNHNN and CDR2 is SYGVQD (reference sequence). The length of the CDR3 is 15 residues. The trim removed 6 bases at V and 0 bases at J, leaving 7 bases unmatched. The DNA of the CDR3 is TGCGCCAGCAGCCGCGGACAGGGAAACTCCTACGAGCAGTACTTC. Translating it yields CASSRGQGNSYEQYF.

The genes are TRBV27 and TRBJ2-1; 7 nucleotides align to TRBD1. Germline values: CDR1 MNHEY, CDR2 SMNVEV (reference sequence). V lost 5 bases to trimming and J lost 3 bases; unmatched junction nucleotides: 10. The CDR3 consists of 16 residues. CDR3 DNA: TGTGCCAGCAGTATACTCAAGACAGGGCTCTACAATGAGCAGTTCTTC. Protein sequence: CASSILKTGLYNEQFF.

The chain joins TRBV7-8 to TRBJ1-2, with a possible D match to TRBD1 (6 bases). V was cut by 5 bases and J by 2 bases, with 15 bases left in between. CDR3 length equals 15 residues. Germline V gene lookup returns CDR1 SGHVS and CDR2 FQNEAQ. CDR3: CASSRSGQPNYGYTF. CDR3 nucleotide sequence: TGTGCCAGCAGCCGAAGTGGACAGCCCAACTATGGCTACACCTTC.

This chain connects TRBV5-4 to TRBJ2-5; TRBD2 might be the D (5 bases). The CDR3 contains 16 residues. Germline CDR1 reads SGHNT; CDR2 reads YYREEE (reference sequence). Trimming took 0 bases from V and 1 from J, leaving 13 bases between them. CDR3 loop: CASSLGRGGSQETQYF. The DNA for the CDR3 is TGTGCCAGCAGCTTGGGTCGAGGAGGCTCCCAAGAGACCCAGTACTTC.